Each of the 18 T cell receptor beta chains below was sequenced from the same sample in a study of cytomegalovirus exposure and HLA in healthy donors. PCR employed 60 Vbeta and 13 Jbeta primers. Libraries were prepared by immunoSEQ multiplex PCR; TCRdb keeps only in-frame clonotypes and omits some of them. This table holds under 150,000 clones, over 75% found once. Sequencing used PBMCs. These receptors were obtained from a man between 50 and 59 years old in good health and CMV-seronegative.

In this sample, this clone turned up once. V gene TRBV19 combines with J gene TRBJ2-5; a weak D match, TRBD1 (6 bases). V shed 9 bases and J shed 1 base, with 6 bases lying between them. CDR3 length equals 11 residues. Germline V lookup: CDR1 LNHDA, CDR2 SQIVND (reference sequence). For the CDR3, the DNA is TGTGCCAGCAGGGGCCAAGAGACCCAGTACTTC. As protein: CASRGQETQYF. The whole variable domain, filled in from reference TRBV19 and TRBJ2-5, reads DGGITQSPKYLFRKEGQNVTLSCEQNLNHDAMYWYRQDPGQGLRLIYYSQIVNDFQKGDIAEGYSVSREKKESFPLTVTSAQKNPTAFYLCASRGQETQYFGPGTRLLVL.

This chain connects TRBV6-1 to TRBJ1-2, with D perhaps TRBD1 (5 bases). This CDR3 region has 13 residues. Deletions cut 7 bases from V and 4 bases from J, with 13 bases between. In germline, CDR1 is MNHNS, CDR2 SASEGT. The CDR3: CASIGQGAYGYTF. The CDR3 nucleotides read TGTGCCAGCATCGGTCAGGGTGCCTATGGCTACACCTTC.

This chain links TRBV27 with TRBJ1-2, with TRBD1 as a possible D gene (6 bases). Germline CDR1 reads MNHEY; CDR2 reads SMNVEV (reference sequence). CDR3 length equals 16 residues. V lost 6 bases and J lost 0, with 17 bases in between. The CDR3 protein is CASSLFGTYSNYGYTF. The CDR3 DNA sequence: TGTGCCAGCAGCCTTTTTGGGACATATTCTAACTATGGCTACACCTTC.

This clone showed up just once. The chain combines TRBV11-2 with TRBJ2-3; tentative D call: TRBD2 (6 bases). V lost 5 bases and J 6 bases, leaving 15 bases between the germline ends. This CDR3 region has 14 residues. Germline V gives CDR1 SGHAT, CDR2 FQNNGV. The CDR3 loop reads CASSQGTARDTQYF. In DNA form, the CDR3 reads TGTGCCAGCAGCCAAGGGACTGCGAGGGATACGCAGTATTTT. Full variable domain (outside the CDR3, taken from reference TRBV11-2 and TRBJ2-3): EAGVAQSPRYKIIEKRQSVAFWCNPISGHATLYWYQQILGQGPKLLIQFQNNGVVDDSQLPKDRFSAERLKGVDSTLKIQPAKLEDSAVYLCASSQGTARDTQYFGPGTRLTVL.

CDR3: CASSPPLSGANVLTF. Written as DNA, the CDR3 is TGTGCCAGCTCACCACCCCTCTCTGGGGCCAACGTCCTGACTTTC. The rearrangement uses TRBV18 and TRBJ2-6, with unresolved D. Trimming cost V 0 bases and J 0 bases, with 3 bases left between them. The CDR3 is 15 amino acids. Germline V lookup: CDR1 KGHSH, CDR2 LQKENI.

V usage is TRBV6-1 and J usage is TRBJ1-4, with D possibly matching TRBD1 (6 bases). Trimming pared 3 bases from V and 7 bases from J, leaving 15 bases between. The germline CDR1 and CDR2 sequences are MNHNS and SASEGT. The CDR3 runs to 15 residues. The CDR3 protein is CASSDSGALGEKLFF. The CDR3 region has the DNA TGTGCCAGCAGTGATTCAGGGGCATTAGGTGAAAAACTGTTTTTT.

This chain uses TRBV30 with TRBJ1-6; D ambiguous. V gave up 2 bases and J gave up 10 bases, with 15 bases separating them. CDR3 size: 14 residues. Germline V gives CDR1 GTSNPN, CDR2 SVGIG (reference sequence). CDR3: CAWSLGLASSPLHF. CDR3 DNA: TGTGCCTGGAGTTTGGGCCTAGCGTCATCACCCCTCCACTTT. The whole variable domain, filled in from reference TRBV30 and TRBJ1-6, reads SQTIHQWPATLVQPVGSPLSLECTVEGTSNPNLYWYRQAAGRGLQLLFYSVGIGQISSEVPQNLSASRPQDRQFILSSKKLLLSDSGFYLCAWSLGLASSPLHFGNGTRLTVT.

The V and J genes are TRBV20-1 and TRBJ1-2; D not certain. Trimming left V 3 bases short and J 6 bases short, with 8 bases between. The CDR3 length is 11 residues. CDR1 is DFQATT and CDR2 is SNEGSKA in the germline V gene (reference sequence). The CDR3 region is CSASHVDGYTF. DNA of the CDR3: TGCAGTGCTAGTCATGTAGATGGCTACACCTTC.

This chain joins TRBV5-1 and TRBJ2-1, with D perhaps TRBD1 (5 bases). Germline V gives CDR1 SGHRS, CDR2 YFSETQ. This CDR3 comprises 16 residues. Trimming shortened V by 0 bases and J by 5 bases, and 15 bases separated the two germline ends. DNA for the CDR3: TGCGCCAGCAGCTTGGCCAGCAGGGCGTATAACAATGAGCAGTTCTTC. This codes for CASSLASRAYNNEQFF. Supplemented by reference TRBV5-1 and TRBJ2-1, the full variable domain reads KAGVTQTPRYLIKTRGQQVTLSCSPISGHRSVSWYQQTPGQGLQFLFEYFSETQRNKGNFPGRFSGRQFSNSRSEMNVSTLELGDSALYLCASSLASRAYNNEQFFGPGTRLTVL.

The gene calls are TRBV10-3 and TRBJ2-5; 9 bases line up with TRBD2. Germline trimming cut 11 bases from V and 3 bases from J; bases unmatched to any gene: 7. Germline V gives CDR1 ENHRY, CDR2 SYGVKD. The CDR3 covers 13 residues. Written as DNA, the CDR3 is TGTGCCTTCTGCCAGCGGGGGGAAGAGACCCAGTACTTC. Residues: CAFCQRGEETQYF.

There are a few counts of this clone. The chain links TRBV7-3 to TRBJ2-1; D is perhaps TRBD2 (6 bases). The CDR3 runs to 16 residues. CDR1 and CDR2 from the germline V gene are SGHTA and FQGTGA. Trimming shortened V by 5 bases and J by 0 bases, and 14 bases separated the two germline ends. This CDR3 is CASSVDWRGSYNEQFF. The CDR3 bases are TGTGCCAGCAGCGTCGACTGGCGGGGCTCCTACAATGAGCAGTTCTTC.

The rearrangement joins TRBV15 to TRBJ1-1, with 10 bases lining up with TRBD1. The germline V gene has CDR1 LNHNV and CDR2 YYDKDF (reference sequence). V dropped 2 bases and J dropped 7; count of bases not matched to a gene: 13. The CDR3 has 17 residues. CDR3: CATSRKRQGASRFEAFF. Here the CDR3 DNA reads TGTGCCACCAGCAGAAAACGACAGGGGGCCTCCCGATTTGAAGCTTTCTTT.

The V call is TRBV11-2, the J call TRBJ2-1; 13 nucleotides line up with TRBD2. CDR1 is SGHAT and CDR2 is FQNNGV in the germline V gene. CDR3 length equals 17 residues. V dropped 5 bases and J dropped 4; count of bases not matched to a gene: 8. CDR3 nucleotide sequence: TGTGCCAGCAGCGCCCGACTAGCGGGGGGCCTGTACAATGAGCAGTTCTTC. Translating it yields CASSARLAGGLYNEQFF.

This chain links TRBV7-6 with TRBJ1-1; 7 bases line up with TRBD1. This CDR3 has 15 amino acids. Germline assignment: CDR1 SGHVS and CDR2 FNYEAQ. V shed 4 bases and J 7 bases; nucleotides not matched to a gene: 12. DNA for the CDR3: TGTGCCAGCAGCTCCACCTCGGGACAGTCATATGAAGCTTTCTTT. Amino acid sequence: CASSSTSGQSYEAFF.

This chain uses TRBV7-9 with TRBJ2-2; 7 positions match TRBD1. Trimming at V came to 5 bases and at J to 2 bases, leaving 14 bases not matched to a gene. This CDR3 contains 18 residues. Per the germline V gene, CDR1 is SEHNR and CDR2 is FQNEAQ (reference sequence). The CDR3 spells CASSTHLRQGSNTGELFF. In nucleotides, the CDR3 is TGTGCCAGCAGCACTCATCTTCGACAGGGTTCAAACACCGGGGAGCTGTTTTTT.

This chain uses TRBV5-1 with TRBJ2-1; no clear D gene. The V end lost 1 base, the J end lost 5 bases, and 16 bases lay between the germline ends. Germline CDR1 and CDR2: SGHRS and YFSETQ. The CDR3 has 16 amino acids. CDR3 loop: CASSLRLAERDNEQFF. The CDR3 DNA reads TGCGCCAGCAGCTTGAGATTGGCGGAGCGAGACAATGAGCAGTTCTTC.

J is TRBJ2-5 and V is TRBV28; 8 bases are a match to TRBD2. V trimming: 5 bases; J trimming: 5 bases; junction bases outside the gene matches: 13. From germline, CDR1 is MDHEN and CDR2 SYDVKM. CDR3 length: 16 residues. The CDR3 sequence is CASSHEVRTSSETQYF. The DNA for the CDR3 is TGTGCCAGCAGTCACGAAGTTAGGACTAGCAGCGAGACCCAGTACTTC.

CDR3 nucleotide sequence: TGTGCCAGTAGTATAGGCGGCCGACAGTCCTACGAGCAGTACTTC. This translates into CASSIGGRQSYEQYF. This chain connects TRBV19 to TRBJ2-7; tentatively, D is TRBD1 (5 bases). V lost 1 base to trimming and J lost 1 base, with 11 bases between them. The CDR3 is 15 residues long. Germline CDR1 and CDR2: LNHDA and SQIVND (reference sequence).